This TCR beta chain was obtained from a study of response to subunit inactivated influenza vaccine. Study-level points and caveats: Few additional T cells are recruited per seasonal influenza vaccination, authors suggested.

TCRdb ran MiXCR on the RT-PCR reads and lists one entry per CDR3 protein. The sample records about 500,000 distinct CDR3 sequences, about 15% being singletons. Looked up from germline, CDR1 is DFQATT and CDR2 is SNEGSKA (reference sequence). The CDR3 runs 15 residues. V was shortened by 6 bases and J by 0 bases, with 15 bases between the two germline ends. Comment on this clonotype: Its antigen is not identified.

The sequence was obtained from a man between 50 and 75 years old who received an inactivated influenza vaccine. Sequencing was performed on CD4+ T cells sorted from PBMCs, taken less than 30 months after vaccination. V usage is TRBV20-1 and J usage is TRBJ2-1; D unclear. Here the CDR3 reads CSAQTLLGSYNEQFF. The CDR3, as DNA: TGCAGTGCCCAAACCCTCTTGGGCTCCTACAATGAGCAGTTCTTC.